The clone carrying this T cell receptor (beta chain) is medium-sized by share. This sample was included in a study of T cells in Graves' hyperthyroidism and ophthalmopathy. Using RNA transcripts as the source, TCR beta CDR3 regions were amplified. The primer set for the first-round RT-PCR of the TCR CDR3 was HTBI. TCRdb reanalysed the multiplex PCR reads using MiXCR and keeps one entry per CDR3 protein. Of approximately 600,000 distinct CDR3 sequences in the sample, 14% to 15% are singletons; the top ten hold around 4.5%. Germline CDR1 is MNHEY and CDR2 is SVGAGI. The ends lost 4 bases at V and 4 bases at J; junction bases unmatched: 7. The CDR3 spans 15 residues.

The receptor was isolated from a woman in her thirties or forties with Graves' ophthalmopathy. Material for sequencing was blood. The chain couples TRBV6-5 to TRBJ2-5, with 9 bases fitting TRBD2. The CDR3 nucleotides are TGTGCCAGCAGTTGGGGACTAGCTCAAGGAGAGACCCAGTACTTC. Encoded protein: CASSWGLAQGETQYF.